This T cell receptor (beta chain) is drawn from a study of blood T cell repertoires in COVID-19. The CDR3 totals 16 residues. V shed 6 bases and J 2 bases; nucleotides not matched to a gene: 6. Germline V CDR1 and CDR2: MDHEN, SYDVKM. The assay was immunoSEQ multiplex PCR, and TCRdb's table has in-frame clones only and misses some. The repertoire includes 250,000 to 350,000 clones, approximately 90% of them detected once, and under 5% sits in the top ten. The source is a woman aged 50 to 65 with active or convalescent COVID-19. The chain has TRBV28 and TRBJ2-1; 11 positions agree with TRBD1. The sequencing sample was made of peripheral blood. CDR3 coding DNA: TGTGCCAGCAGCGAGGGGACAGGGGGGACCTACAATGAGCAGTTCTTC. Translated, it gives CASSEGTGGTYNEQFF.